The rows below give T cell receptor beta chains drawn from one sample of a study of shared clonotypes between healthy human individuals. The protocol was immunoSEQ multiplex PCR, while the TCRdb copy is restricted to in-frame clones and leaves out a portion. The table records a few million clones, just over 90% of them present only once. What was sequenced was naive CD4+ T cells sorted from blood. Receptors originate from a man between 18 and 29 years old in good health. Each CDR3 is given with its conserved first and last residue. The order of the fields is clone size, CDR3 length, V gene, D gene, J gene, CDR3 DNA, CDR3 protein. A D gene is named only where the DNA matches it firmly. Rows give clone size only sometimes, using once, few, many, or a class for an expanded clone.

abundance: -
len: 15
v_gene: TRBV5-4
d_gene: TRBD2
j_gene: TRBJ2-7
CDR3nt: TGTGCCAGCAGCCATCTAGCGGGGCGATCCTACGAGCAGTACTTC
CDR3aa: CASSHLAGRSYEQYF

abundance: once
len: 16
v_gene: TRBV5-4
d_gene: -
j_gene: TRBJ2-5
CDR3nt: TGTGCCAGCAGCCCCAGGGGGGCAGGGGCACAAGAGACCCAGTACTTC
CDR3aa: CASSPRGAGAQETQYF

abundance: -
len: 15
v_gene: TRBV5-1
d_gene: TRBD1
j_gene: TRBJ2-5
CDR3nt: TGCGCCAGCAGCTCTGACAGGGCGTTTTACGAGACCCAGTACTTC
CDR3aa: CASSSDRAFYETQYF

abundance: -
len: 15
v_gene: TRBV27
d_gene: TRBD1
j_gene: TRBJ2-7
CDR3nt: TGTGCCAGCAGTTTAACCGGGACAGCCTCCTACGAGCAGTACTTC
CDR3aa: CASSLTGTASYEQYF

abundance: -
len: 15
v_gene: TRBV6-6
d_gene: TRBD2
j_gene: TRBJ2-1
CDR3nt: TGTGCCAGCAGAGTCCGGACTAGCGGGAGCAATGAGCAGTTCTTC
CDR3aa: CASRVRTSGSNEQFF

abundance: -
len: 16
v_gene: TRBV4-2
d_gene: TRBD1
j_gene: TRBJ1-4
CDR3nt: TGTGCCAGCAGCCAAGATCAGGGGGGGCTGGATGAAAAACTGTTTTTT
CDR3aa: CASSQDQGGLDEKLFF

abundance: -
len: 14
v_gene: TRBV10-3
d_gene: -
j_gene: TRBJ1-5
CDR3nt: TGTGCCATCAGTGAGTCGGACAAATCGCAGCCCCAGCATTTT
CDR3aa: CAISESDKSQPQHF

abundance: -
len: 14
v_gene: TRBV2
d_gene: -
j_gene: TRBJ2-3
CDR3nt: TGTGCCAGCAGCGACGGGACGGCCACAGATACGCAGTATTTT
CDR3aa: CASSDGTATDTQYF

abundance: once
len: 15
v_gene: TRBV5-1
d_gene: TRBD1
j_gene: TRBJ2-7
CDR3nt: TGCGCCAGCAGTCTAATCGGGGACAGGGCCTACGAGCAGTACTTC
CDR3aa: CASSLIGDRAYEQYF

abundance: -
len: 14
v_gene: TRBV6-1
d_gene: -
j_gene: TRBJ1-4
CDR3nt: TGTGCCAGCTCTTATGACAGAACTAATGAAAAACTGTTTTTT
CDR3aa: CASSYDRTNEKLFF

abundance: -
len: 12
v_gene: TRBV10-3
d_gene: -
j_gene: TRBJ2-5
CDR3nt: TGTGCCATCAGTGAATGGGGAGAGACCCAGTACTTC
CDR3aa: CAISEWGETQYF

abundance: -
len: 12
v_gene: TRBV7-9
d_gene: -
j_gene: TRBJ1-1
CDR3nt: TGTGCCAGCAACTTGGTCAACACTGAAGCTTTCTTT
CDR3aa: CASNLVNTEAFF

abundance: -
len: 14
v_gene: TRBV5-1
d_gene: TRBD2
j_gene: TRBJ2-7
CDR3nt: TGCGCCAGCAGCTTGGACGGGAGGGCCGGCGAGCAGTACTTC
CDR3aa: CASSLDGRAGEQYF

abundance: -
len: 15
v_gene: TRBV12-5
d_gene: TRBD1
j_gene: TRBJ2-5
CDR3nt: TGTGCTAGTGGTGCAGGGGGCGCGGACCAAGAGACCCAGTACTTC
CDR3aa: CASGAGGADQETQYF

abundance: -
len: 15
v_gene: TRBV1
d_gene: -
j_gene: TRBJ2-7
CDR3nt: TGCACCAGCAGCCATACCGGGACTAGCTACCCAGAGCAGTACTTC
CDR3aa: CTSSHTGTSYPEQYF

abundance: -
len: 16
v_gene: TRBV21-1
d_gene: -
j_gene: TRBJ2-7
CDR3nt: TGTGCCAGGCGACAAGGACAACGACTAACAACCTACGAGCAGTACTTC
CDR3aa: CARRQGQRLTTYEQYF

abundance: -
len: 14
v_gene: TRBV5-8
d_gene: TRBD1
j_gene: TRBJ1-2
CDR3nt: TGTGCCAGCAGCCGTGACAGGGGTGGCTATGGCTACACCTTC
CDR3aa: CASSRDRGGYGYTF

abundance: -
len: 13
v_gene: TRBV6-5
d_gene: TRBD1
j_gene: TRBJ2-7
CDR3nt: TGTGCCAGCGCCGGACAGGTTTCCTACGAGCAGTACTTC
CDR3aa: CASAGQVSYEQYF

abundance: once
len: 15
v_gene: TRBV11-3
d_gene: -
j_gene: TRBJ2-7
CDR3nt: TGTGCCAGCAGCCGCGGGCATTCCGGAATCTACGAGCAGTACTTC
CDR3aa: CASSRGHSGIYEQYF

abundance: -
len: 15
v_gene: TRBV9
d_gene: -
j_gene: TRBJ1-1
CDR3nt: TGTGCCAGCAGCGTAGATCCCCGGATGGGCACTGAAGCTTTCTTT
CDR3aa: CASSVDPRMGTEAFF

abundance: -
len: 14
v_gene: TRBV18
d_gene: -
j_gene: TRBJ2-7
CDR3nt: TGTGCCAGCTCACCCGGCAGGCACTCCTACGAGCAGTACTTC
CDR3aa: CASSPGRHSYEQYF

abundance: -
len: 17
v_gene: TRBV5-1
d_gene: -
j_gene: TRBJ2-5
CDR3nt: TGCGCCAGCAGCTTGGCCTTAGGGCCTGGGGCCCAAGAGACCCAGTACTTC
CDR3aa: CASSLALGPGAQETQYF

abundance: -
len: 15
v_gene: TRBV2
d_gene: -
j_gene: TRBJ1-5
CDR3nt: TGTGCCAGCAGTGAAATGGGGGTTAGCAATCAGCCCCAGCATTTT
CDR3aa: CASSEMGVSNQPQHF

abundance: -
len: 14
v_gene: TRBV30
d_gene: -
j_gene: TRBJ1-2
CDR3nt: TGTGCCTGGAGGTCCCCAGGGAGTAACTATGGCTACACCTTC
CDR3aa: CAWRSPGSNYGYTF

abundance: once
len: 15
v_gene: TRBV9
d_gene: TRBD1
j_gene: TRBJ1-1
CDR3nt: TGTGCCAGCAGCGCTTCCGGGACAGGTTACACTGAAGCTTTCTTT
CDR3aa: CASSASGTGYTEAFF

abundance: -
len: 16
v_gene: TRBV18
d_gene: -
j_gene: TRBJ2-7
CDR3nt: TGTGCCAGCTCACCGCAGGGGGGCGGGAGGTCCTACGAGCAGTACTTC
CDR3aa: CASSPQGGGRSYEQYF

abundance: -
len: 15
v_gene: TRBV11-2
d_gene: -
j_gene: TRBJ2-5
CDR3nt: TGTGCCAGCAGCTGGGACCCTCGACAGGTGGGGACCCAGTACTTC
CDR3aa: CASSWDPRQVGTQYF

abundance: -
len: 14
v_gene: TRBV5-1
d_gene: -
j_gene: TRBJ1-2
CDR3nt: TGCGCCAGCAGCTTGGACGGGAATAACTATGGCTACACCTTC
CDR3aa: CASSLDGNNYGYTF

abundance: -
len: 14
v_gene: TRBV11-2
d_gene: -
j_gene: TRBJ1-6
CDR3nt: TGTGCCAGCAGCTTAGCACAGAGAAATTCACCCCTCCACTTT
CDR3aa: CASSLAQRNSPLHF

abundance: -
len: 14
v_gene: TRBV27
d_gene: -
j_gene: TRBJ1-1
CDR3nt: TGTGCCAGCAGCCCCTACAGTACGGCAGATGAAGCTTTCTTT
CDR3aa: CASSPYSTADEAFF